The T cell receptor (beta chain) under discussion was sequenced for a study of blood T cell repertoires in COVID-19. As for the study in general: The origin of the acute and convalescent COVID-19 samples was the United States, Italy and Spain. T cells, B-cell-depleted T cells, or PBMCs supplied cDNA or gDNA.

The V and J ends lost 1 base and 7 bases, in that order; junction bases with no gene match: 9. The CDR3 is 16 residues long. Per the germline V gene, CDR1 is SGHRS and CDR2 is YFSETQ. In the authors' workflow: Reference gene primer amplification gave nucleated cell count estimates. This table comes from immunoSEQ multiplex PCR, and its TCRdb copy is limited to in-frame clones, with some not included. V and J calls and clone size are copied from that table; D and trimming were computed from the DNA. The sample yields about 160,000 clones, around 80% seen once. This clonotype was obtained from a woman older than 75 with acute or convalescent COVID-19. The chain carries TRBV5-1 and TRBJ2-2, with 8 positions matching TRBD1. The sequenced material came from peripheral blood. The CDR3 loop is CASSLSRGPGDGELFF. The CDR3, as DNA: TGCGCCAGCAGCTTGTCCAGGGGGCCGGGGGACGGGGAGCTGTTTTTT.